This TCR beta chain emerged from a study of T cells in Graves' hyperthyroidism and ophthalmopathy. The CDR3 sequence is 14 residues long. V was cut by 2 bases and J by 7 bases, with 15 bases left in between. In germline, CDR1 is GTSNPN, CDR2 SVGIG (reference sequence). In its sample, this clonotype was seen many times. As yet, its antigen is unknown. General study findings and limits: Most clonotypes expanded in thyroid above 0.001 were likewise present in blood. Model predictions of ophthalmopathy came a median approximately 6.5 months before onset.

The PBMCs had their origin in 7.5 to 10 ml of fresh peripheral blood. Amplification targeted TCR beta CDR3 regions from RNA transcripts. Primed by the HTBI set, a first-round RT-PCR was run on the TCR CDR3. From the multiplex PCR reads, TCRdb called clonotypes with MiXCR, one entry per CDR3 protein. The table lists some 320,000 distinct CDR3 sequences, approximately 13% of them singletons, with about 37% in the top ten. The clonotype originates from a middle-aged woman with Graves' ophthalmopathy. The sample consisted of blood. V and J are TRBV30 and TRBJ2-1, with D perhaps matching TRBD2 (5 bases). The CDR3 spells CAWSWQASGNEQFF. CDR3 DNA sequence: TGTGCCTGGAGTTGGCAGGCCTCGGGGAATGAGCAGTTCTTC. Together with reference TRBV30 and TRBJ2-1, the CDR3 gives the full variable domain: SQTIHQWPATLVQPVGSPLSLECTVEGTSNPNLYWYRQAAGRGLQLLFYSVGIGQISSEVPQNLSASRPQDRQFILSSKKLLLSDSGFYLCAWSWQASGNEQFFGPGTRLTVL.